The source of this T cell receptor (beta chain) is a study of blood T cell repertoires in COVID-19. The trim removed 6 bases at V and 3 bases at J, leaving 4 bases unmatched. CDR3 length: 14 amino acids. Germline CDR1 is MNHEY and CDR2 is SMNVEV (reference sequence). This clone was counted a single time. The data were produced by immunoSEQ multiplex PCR, yet TCRdb's version contains in-frame clones alone and is incomplete. The repertoire holds approximately 170,000 clones, with roughly 93% as singletons. The specimen sequenced was peripheral blood. The V gene is TRBV27, the J gene TRBJ2-1, with 8 bases lining up with TRBD2. The TCR originated in a man younger than 35 with COVID-19, enrolled during active disease. The CDR3 reads CASRGGLDYNEQFF. For the CDR3, the DNA is TGTGCCAGCAGGGGGGGACTAGACTACAATGAGCAGTTCTTC.